This is a list of T cell receptor beta chains from one sample in a study of T cells in Graves' hyperthyroidism and ophthalmopathy. TCRdb reanalysed the multiplex PCR reads using MiXCR and keeps one entry per CDR3 protein. Counted here are a few hundred thousand distinct CDR3 sequences, approximately 23% occurring once; the ten biggest clones make up approximately 60%. Sequenced sample: blood. The source is a man under 40 with Graves' ophthalmopathy. The CDR3 runs from the conserved cysteine through the conserved F or W. The D gene is left open where the match is weak. Size tells how often a clone was seen (once, few, many) or the class of an expanded clone, and some rows leave it out.

many TRBJ2-7 . TRBV29-1 CSVEDGPRPGQQYF TGCAGCGTTGAAGATGGTCCACGCCCTGGTCAGCAGTACTTC
. TRBJ2-7 TRBD2 TRBV20-1 CSVRTSTYEQYF TGCAGTGTTCGGACTAGCACCTACGAGCAGTACTTC
. TRBJ2-1 . TRBV19 CASSIAPNPQVEQFF TGTGCCAGTAGTATAGCCCCGAACCCCCAAGTAGAGCAGTTCTTC
. TRBJ1-4 . TRBV11-2 CASSPEVEKLFF TGTGCCAGCAGTCCGGAGGTTGAAAAACTGTTTTTT
. TRBJ1-5 . TRBV18 CASSRGTGSNQPQHF TGTGCCAGCTCCCGCGGGACCGGGAGCAATCAGCCCCAGCATTTT
many TRBJ2-1 . TRBV7-8 CASSLDFVNEQFF TGTGCCAGCAGCTTAGATTTTGTCAATGAGCAGTTCTTC
many TRBJ1-5 . TRBV11-2 CASSASPLDQPQHF TGTGCCAGCAGCGCCAGCCCCCTCGATCAGCCCCAGCATTTT
many TRBJ2-7 TRBD1 TRBV5-1 CASSLGQGAREQYF TGCGCCAGCAGCTTGGGACAGGGGGCGCGGGAGCAGTACTTC
. TRBJ1-5 . TRBV6-1 CASSRGFDQPQHF TGTGCCAGCAGCAGGGGATTCGATCAGCCCCAGCATTTT
. TRBJ2-7 . TRBV6-2/TRBV6-3 CASSYVGQVNEQYF TGTGCCAGCAGTTACGTGGGACAAGTTAACGAGCAGTACTTC
. TRBJ2-1 . TRBV28 CASSLSGRGLYSGEQFF TGTGCCAGCAGTCTCTCAGGTAGGGGGTTGTATTCCGGTGAGCAGTTCTTC
few TRBJ2-2 TRBD2 TRBV7-9 CASSPRGGTGELFF TGTGCCAGCAGCCCGCGGGGGGGCACCGGGGAGCTGTTTTTT
. TRBJ1-6 . TRBV5-6 CASSVDSQGSPLHF TGTGCCAGCAGCGTGGACTCACAGGGTTCACCCCTCCACTTT
. TRBJ2-2 . TRBV18 CASTEAYNTGELFF TGTGCCAGTACAGAGGCCTACAACACCGGGGAGCTGTTTTTT
. TRBJ2-2 . TRBV7-2 CASSQGGRSNTGELFF TGTGCCAGCAGCCAGGGGGGCCGGAGTAACACCGGGGAGCTGTTTTTT
. TRBJ2-5 . TRBV10-3 CAISGRTETQYF TGTGCCATCTCGGGGCGGACAGAGACCCAGTACTTC
many TRBJ2-5 . TRBV12-3/TRBV12-4 CASSGPGRETQYF TGTGCCAGCAGTGGACCCGGCAGAGAGACCCAGTACTTC
few TRBJ2-7 . TRBV28 CASSPQLGEQYF TGTGCCAGCAGTCCCCAGTTGGGAGAGCAGTACTTC
. TRBJ2-2 TRBD1 TRBV5-1 CASSLAPHSWTGGGTGELFF TGCGCCAGCAGCTTGGCTCCCCACTCCTGGACAGGAGGAGGCACCGGGGAGCTGTTTTTT
few TRBJ1-5 . TRBV7-2 CASSLDGGHQPQHF TGTGCCAGCAGCTTAGATGGGGGTCATCAGCCCCAGCATTTT
. TRBJ1-2 TRBD1 TRBV27 CASSPQGALSYGYTF TGTGCCAGCAGCCCCCAGGGGGCGCTAAGCTATGGCTACACCTTC
many TRBJ2-1 TRBD2 TRBV7-2 CASSSGWRGRYGPNEQFF TGTGCCAGCAGCTCGGGTTGGCGCGGGAGGTATGGACCCAATGAGCAGTTCTTC
many TRBJ1-5 . TRBV5-1 CASSLDYGDNQPQHF TGCGCCAGCAGCTTGGATTACGGAGACAATCAGCCCCAGCATTTT
. TRBJ1-6 . TRBV12-3/TRBV12-4 CASSPRQPSYNSPLHF TGTGCCAGCAGTCCCCGACAGCCCTCCTATAATTCACCCCTCCACTTT
. TRBJ2-7 TRBD1 TRBV14 CASSQDKRQGSIYEQYF TGTGCCAGCAGCCAAGATAAAAGACAGGGAAGCATCTACGAGCAGTACTTC
many TRBJ2-3 . TRBV2 CASSGGWLDGTDTQYF TGTGCCAGCAGTGGGGGCTGGCTAGACGGCACAGATACGCAGTATTTT
many TRBJ1-1 TRBD1 TRBV20-1 CSAREPGQGMGTEAFF TGCAGTGCTAGAGAACCGGGACAGGGGATGGGCACTGAAGCTTTCTTT
once TRBJ2-2 . TRBV2 CASSDGYTGELFF TGTGCCAGCAGTGACGGTTACACCGGGGAGCTGTTTTTT